This T cell receptor (beta chain) derives from a study of identifying expanded T cells in peripheral blood. General study results and limits: Variance in clone template counts between approximately two-week samples significantly increased with total template count across all healthy donors. About 1.2 clones differed between technical replicates, versus approximately 16 and 19 over time.

Profiled with immunoSEQ multiplex PCR; TCRdb holds only in-frame clones, not every one. The data show 65,000 to 95,000 clones, 85% to 90% seen once. No infections or other immune events were documented during collection. Note on this clone: Antigen: not known.

The germline V and J ends were trimmed by 0 bases and 9 bases, with 10 bases remaining between them. This CDR3 spans 13 amino acids. Germline-derived CDR1 and CDR2 are SGHDT and YYEEEE. This sequence was found in a person aged 18 to 70 in good health. Material for sequencing was blood. This sequence joins TRBV5-6 and TRBJ1-5; D unresolved. The CDR3 coding sequence is TGTGCCAGCAGCTTGGGCGTTCCCGGGCCCCAGCATTTT. This encodes CASSLGVPGPQHF.